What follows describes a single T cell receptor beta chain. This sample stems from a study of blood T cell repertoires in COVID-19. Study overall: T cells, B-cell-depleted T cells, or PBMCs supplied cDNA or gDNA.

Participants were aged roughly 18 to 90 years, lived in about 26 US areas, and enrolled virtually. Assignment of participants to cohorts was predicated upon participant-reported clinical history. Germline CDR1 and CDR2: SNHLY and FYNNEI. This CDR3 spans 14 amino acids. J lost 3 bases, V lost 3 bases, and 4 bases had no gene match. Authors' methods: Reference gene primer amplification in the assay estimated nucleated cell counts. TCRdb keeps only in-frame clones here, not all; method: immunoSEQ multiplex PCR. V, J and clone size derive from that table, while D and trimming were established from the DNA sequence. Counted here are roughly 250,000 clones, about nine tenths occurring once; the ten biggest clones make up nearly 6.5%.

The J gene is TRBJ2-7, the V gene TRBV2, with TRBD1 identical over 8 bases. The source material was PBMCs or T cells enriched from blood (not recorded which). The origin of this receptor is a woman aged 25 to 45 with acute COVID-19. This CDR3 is CASSDRDRSYEQYF. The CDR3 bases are TGTGCCAGCAGTGACCGGGACAGGAGCTACGAGCAGTACTTC. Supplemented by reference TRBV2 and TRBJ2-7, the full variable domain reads EPEVTQTPSHQVTQMGQEVILRCVPISNHLYFYWYRQILGQKVEFLVSFYNNEISEKSEIFDDQFSVERPDGSNFTLKIRSTKLEDSAMYFCASSDRDRSYEQYFGPGTRLTVT.